These T cell receptor beta chains were read from a single sample in a study of T cell responses to AZD1222 COVID-19 vaccine. The repertoire was sequenced with immunoSEQ multiplex PCR; TCRdb's copy has only in-frame clones and lacks some. In the table there are 100,000 to 150,000 clones, over 75% of which are singletons. The source material was peripheral blood, sampled on day 0 of AZD1222 vaccination. These receptors were taken from an adult in good health. Each CDR3 is given with its conserved first and last residue. The D gene is left open where the match is weak. Clone size is shown for a subset of rows, as once, few, many or a class of expanded clone.

clone_size,d_call,v_call,j_call,cdr3_nt,cdr3_aa
once,.,TRBV28,TRBJ1-2,TGTGCCAGCCGGCCGGGTGTCGATGGCTACACCTTC,CASRPGVDGYTF
.,.,TRBV27,TRBJ1-6,TGTGCCAGCAGTTTTTGGCAGTATAATTCACCCCTCCACTTT,CASSFWQYNSPLHF
.,.,TRBV11-2,TRBJ2-5,TGTGCCAGCAGCTTAGTTCTTAAAGAGACCCAGTACTTC,CASSLVLKETQYF
few,.,TRBV5-4,TRBJ1-6,TGTGCCAGCAGCCAGGCCGACACCGATAATTCACCCCTCCACTTT,CASSQADTDNSPLHF
.,TRBD1,TRBV19,TRBJ1-5,TGTGCCAGTAGTCCGGGACAGGGCGGTCAGCCCCAGCATTTT,CASSPGQGGQPQHF
.,.,TRBV15,TRBJ1-1,TGTGCCACCAGCAGAGATCAGAGAGTTGAAGCTTTCTTT,CATSRDQRVEAFF
.,.,TRBV29-1,TRBJ1-5,TGCAGCGCTCGAGAGGCTCGGGGGCCCCAGCATTTT,CSAREARGPQHF
.,.,TRBV7-2,TRBJ2-7,TGTGCCAGCAGCCCACAGGTAACCTACGAGCAGTACTTC,CASSPQVTYEQYF
.,TRBD1,TRBV6-1,TRBJ2-2,TGTGCCAGCAGTGAAAGGGACAGCAGGGACACCGGGGAGCTGTTTTTT,CASSERDSRDTGELFF
few,.,TRBV12-3/TRBV12-4,TRBJ1-1,TGTGCCAGCAGTTCCAGGACACCAATTGAAGCTTTCTTT,CASSSRTPIEAFF
.,TRBD1,TRBV7-2,TRBJ1-2,TGTGCCAGCAGTGCAGGCCACGGGACAGGGTATGGCTACACCTTC,CASSAGHGTGYGYTF
.,.,TRBV24-1,TRBJ1-4,TGTGCCACCAGTGATTCCGGCGGGGGATATAATGAAAAACTGTTTTTT,CATSDSGGGYNEKLFF
.,TRBD2,TRBV7-2,TRBJ2-3,TGTGCCAGCAGCCCACTGACTAGCGGGGGGGATACGCAGTATTTT,CASSPLTSGGDTQYF
.,.,TRBV7-2,TRBJ1-2,TGTGCCAGCAGCCCACAAGACGGGGCCAACTATGGCTACACCTTC,CASSPQDGANYGYTF
.,.,TRBV5-4,TRBJ1-5,TGTGCCAGCAGCCCGGGGTACAATCAGCCCCAGCATTTT,CASSPGYNQPQHF
few,.,TRBV18,TRBJ1-1,TGTGCCAGCTCAGGCGAGTACACTGAAGCTTTCTTT,CASSGEYTEAFF
once,.,TRBV2,TRBJ1-1,TGTGCCAGCACCCCGAGACAGGCCGAAATGAACACTGAAGCTTTCTTT,CASTPRQAEMNTEAFF
.,.,TRBV27,TRBJ2-3,TGTGCCAGCAGTTTATTAGGAGGGGGGGTGAGCACAGATACGCAGTATTTT,CASSLLGGGVSTDTQYF
.,.,TRBV5-1,TRBJ2-5,TGCGCCAGCAGCTGGGGGCCTCAAGAGACCCAGTACTTC,CASSWGPQETQYF
once,.,TRBV2,TRBJ1-5,TGTGCCAGCAGGCCCAATACGAATCAGCCCCAGCATTTT,CASRPNTNQPQHF
.,.,TRBV5-5,TRBJ2-2,TGTGCCAGCAGCTTGAGGGCAGGGGCTGGCGGGGAGCTGTTTTTT,CASSLRAGAGGELFF
.,TRBD2,TRBV6-5,TRBJ2-7,TGTGCCACCTCCTCGGGGGGGAATCCCTACGAGCAGTACTTC,CATSSGGNPYEQYF
.,TRBD1,TRBV7-9,TRBJ2-5,TGTGCCAGCAGCACGACAGGGGGCGGTACGAGGGAGACCCAGTACTTC,CASSTTGGGTRETQYF
once,TRBD2,TRBV5-1,TRBJ2-1,TGCGCCAGCAGCACTGGACTAGCGGCCAACAATGAGCAGTTCTTC,CASSTGLAANNEQFF
.,.,TRBV7-5,TRBJ2-1,TGTGTCAGAAGCTTGGCCCGGGACGCCAAATTCAATGAGCAGTTCTTC,CVRSLARDAKFNEQFF
.,TRBD1,TRBV7-2,TRBJ1-4,TGTGCCAGCAGCATGGGACAGGGTCTTTATGAAAAACTGTTTTTT,CASSMGQGLYEKLFF
once,TRBD2,TRBV28,TRBJ2-2,TGTGCCAGCAGTTTTTTTAGCGGGGGGCCTTCCCCAACCGGGGAGCTGTTTTTT,CASSFFSGGPSPTGELFF
.,TRBD1,TRBV3-1/TRBV3-2,TRBJ2-3,TGTGCCAGCAGCCAAGATCATGGGACAGGGGTGGGGGATACGCAGTATTTT,CASSQDHGTGVGDTQYF
.,.,TRBV5-1,TRBJ2-7,TGCGCCAGCAGCCGGGACGGCCCCGGGGAGCAGTACTTC,CASSRDGPGEQYF
.,.,TRBV7-9,TRBJ2-7,TGTGCCAGCAGCTTAGGATCTTCGGGGGAGCAGTACTTC,CASSLGSSGEQYF
.,.,TRBV5-6,TRBJ2-5,TGTGCCAGCAGCTTGGAGGGCACCCAGTACTTC,CASSLEGTQYF
.,TRBD1,TRBV7-2,TRBJ1-6,TGTGCCAGCAGACCCACAGGGGGCACCTATAATTCACCCCTCCACTTT,CASRPTGGTYNSPLHF